The 17 T cell receptor beta chains below come from one sample, sequenced in a study of blood T cell repertoires in COVID-19. The protocol was immunoSEQ multiplex PCR, while the TCRdb copy is restricted to in-frame clones and leaves out a portion. The sample yields approximately 250,000 clones, just under 85% seen once. Sequenced sample: peripheral blood. These receptors all come from a man between 45 and 60 years old with acute or convalescent COVID-19.

The CDR3 loop is CASRYGNSPLHF. The CDR3 nucleotides read TGTGCCAGCAGATACGGGAATTCACCCCTCCACTTT. The chain couples TRBV12-3 or TRBV12-4 to TRBJ1-6; D gene unclear. V lost 6 bases and J 7 bases, leaving 7 bases between the germline ends. The CDR3 contains 12 residues.

The count of this clone is one. The chain links TRBV7-3 to TRBJ2-5; D call uncertain. V was clipped by 3 bases and J by 1 base, with 6 bases between them. This CDR3 has 13 residues. Germline V gene lookup returns CDR1 SGHTA and CDR2 FQGTGA. The chain's CDR3 is CASSFDTQETQYF. CDR3 in DNA: TGTGCCAGCAGCTTTGACACCCAAGAGACCCAGTACTTC. The entire variable domain, with the rest obtained from reference TRBV7-3 and TRBJ2-5, is as follows: GAGVSQTPSNKVTEKGKYVELRCDPISGHTALYWYRQSLGQGPEFLIYFQGTGAADDSGLPNDRFFAVRPEGSVSTLKIQRTERGDSAVYLCASSFDTQETQYFGPGTRLLVL.

V and J are TRBV5-1 and TRBJ2-7; 9 positions agree with TRBD2. Germline CDR1 is SGHRS and CDR2 is YFSETQ. Unmatched junction bases numbered 9, after V lost 0 bases and J lost 5 bases. This CDR3 spans 16 amino acids. The CDR3 spells CASSLGLAVGVHEQYF. The DNA for the CDR3 is TGCGCCAGCAGCTTGGGACTAGCGGTGGGAGTCCACGAGCAGTACTTC.

This clone was observed a single time. The chain joins TRBV19 to TRBJ2-7; 8 positions agree with TRBD2. The CDR3 has 14 amino acids. V lost 4 bases and J lost 1; bases outside the gene matches: 3. Germline V gene data show CDR1 as LNHDA and CDR2 as SQIVND (reference sequence). As DNA, the CDR3 is TGTGCCAGTAGTAGCACTAGCGGATCCTACGAGCAGTACTTC. This encodes CASSSTSGSYEQYF.

The CDR3 loop reads CSVEQGSNQPQHF. The CDR3 DNA reads as TGCAGCGTGGAACAGGGTAGCAATCAGCCCCAGCATTTT. The V and J genes are TRBV29-1 and TRBJ1-5, with D tentatively TRBD1 (6 bases). The CDR3 contains 13 residues. Between the trimmed V and J ends, which lost 6 bases and 0 bases, there was a span of 9 bases. CDR1 is SQVTM and CDR2 is ANQGSEA in the germline V gene.

This chain joins TRBV7-9 and TRBJ2-5; maybe TRBD2 (6 bases). The germline V gene encodes CDR1 SEHNR and CDR2 FQNEAQ (reference sequence). The length of the CDR3 is 15 residues. V was cut by 1 base and J by 5 bases, with 14 bases left in between. The CDR3 loop is CASSLGTPGRETQYF. For the CDR3, the DNA is TGTGCCAGCAGCTTAGGGACCCCAGGGAGGGAGACCCAGTACTTC. The entire variable domain, with the rest obtained from reference TRBV7-9 and TRBJ2-5, is as follows: DTGVSQNPRHKITKRGQNVTFRCDPISEHNRLYWYRQTLGQGPEFLTYFQNEAQLEKSRLLSDRFSAERPKGSFSTLEIQRTEQGDSAMYLCASSLGTPGRETQYFGPGTRLLVL.

The chain couples TRBV19 to TRBJ2-7; TRBD1 aligns across 8 bases. V lost 1 base to trimming and J lost 4 bases; unmatched junction nucleotides: 3. In germline, CDR1 is LNHDA, CDR2 SQIVND (reference sequence). The CDR3 length is 14 residues. CDR3 in DNA: TGTGCCAGTAGTATAGCCAGGGGGCGTTACGAGCAGTACTTC. Amino acid sequence: CASSIARGRYEQYF.

The chain carries TRBV2 and TRBJ1-5; no clear D gene. V gave up 6 bases and J gave up 4 bases, with 13 bases separating them. Germline V CDR1 and CDR2: SNHLY, FYNNEI. This CDR3 region has 14 residues. CDR3 loop: CASRAPPGNQPQHF. The CDR3 DNA reads TGTGCCAGCAGGGCCCCCCCGGGGAATCAGCCCCAGCATTTT.

The rearrangement joins TRBV11-3 to TRBJ2-1; 8 bases are a match to TRBD2. The V gene end was trimmed by 5 bases and the J gene end by 1 base; junction bases not matched to a gene: 4. From germline, CDR1 is SGHNT and CDR2 YENEEA. The CDR3 is 15 residues long. CDR3 in amino acids: CASSLRLASYNEQFF. CDR3 nucleotide sequence: TGTGCCAGCAGCCTAAGACTAGCGTCCTACAATGAGCAGTTCTTC.

The V call is TRBV6-4, the J call TRBJ1-2; 12 nucleotides agree with TRBD1. This CDR3 contains 17 residues. Germline values: CDR1 MRHNA, CDR2 SNTAGT. With V trimmed by 6 bases and J by 4 bases, 12 bases remained unmatched. CDR3 residues: CASRPGTGGPFPYGYTF. In DNA form, the CDR3 reads TGTGCCAGCAGGCCCGGGACAGGGGGCCCATTTCCCTATGGCTACACCTTC.

This clone was recorded only once. CDR3 DNA sequence: TGTGCCAGCAGTGTTGCGGGATTAGGCTATGAGCAGTTCTTC. Encoded protein: CASSVAGLGYEQFF. The chain carries TRBV25-1 and TRBJ2-1; a weak D match, TRBD2 (6 bases). The CDR3 spans 14 residues. In germline, CDR1 is MGHDK, CDR2 SYGVNS. Trimming pared 4 bases from V and 8 bases from J, leaving 15 bases between.

The CDR3, as DNA: TGTGCCAGCAGTGACTCGATCCGGGGGGCCTACGAGCAGTACTTC. Translating gives CASSDSIRGAYEQYF. V gene TRBV6-4 combines with J gene TRBJ2-7, with 7 nucleotides matching TRBD2. V lost 0 bases to trimming and J lost 2 bases; unmatched junction nucleotides: 4. Germline V lookup: CDR1 MRHNA, CDR2 SNTAGT. The CDR3 sequence is 15 residues long.

The V gene is TRBV7-3, the J gene TRBJ2-1, with 9 bases aligning to TRBD1. Losses at the gene ends were 5 bases for V and 7 bases for J; bases not matched to a gene: 12. This CDR3 is 16 amino acids long. Germline V CDR1 and CDR2: SGHTA, FQGTGA. The CDR3 nucleotides read TGTGCCAGCAGCAAAACTGCGGACAGGGGCGGGAATGAGCAGTTCTTC. This encodes CASSKTADRGGNEQFF. Looking up the rest from reference TRBV7-3 and TRBJ2-1 gives the full variable domain: GAGVSQTPSNKVTEKGKYVELRCDPISGHTALYWYRQSLGQGPEFLIYFQGTGAADDSGLPNDRFFAVRPEGSVSTLKIQRTERGDSAVYLCASSKTADRGGNEQFFGPGTRLTVL.

The chain carries TRBV5-1 and TRBJ1-2, with 9 bases lining up with TRBD1. In germline, CDR1 is SGHRS, CDR2 YFSETQ. The length of the CDR3 is 17 residues. With V trimmed by 4 bases and J by 7 bases, 17 bases remained unmatched. The CDR3: CASSLLPAQGAIGGYTF. The CDR3 DNA reads as TGCGCCAGCAGCCTGCTACCCGCACAGGGGGCAATAGGTGGCTACACCTTC.

The chain uses TRBV7-9 and TRBJ1-5, with TRBD1 matching over 7 bases. The CDR3 consists of 16 residues. Trimming cost V 4 bases and J 8 bases; bases outside gene matches: 14. CDR1 and CDR2 from the germline V gene are SEHNR and FQNEAQ (reference sequence). The CDR3 DNA reads TGTGCCAGCAGCTCTACCGGGACAGCGATGATGGAGCCCCAGCATTTT. It is translated as CASSSTGTAMMEPQHF.

This chain connects TRBV11-3 to TRBJ2-1, with TRBD2 matching over 11 bases. CDR1 and CDR2 from the germline V gene are SGHNT and YENEEA. The CDR3 is 16 residues long. The trim removed 0 bases at V and 5 bases at J, leaving 3 bases unmatched. Written as DNA, the CDR3 is TGTGCCAGCAGCTTAGAGGCTAGCGGGGGGAACAATGAGCAGTTCTTC. It codes for CASSLEASGGNNEQFF. The whole variable domain, remainder taken from reference TRBV11-3 and TRBJ2-1, is EAGVVQSPRYKIIEKKQPVAFWCNPISGHNTLYWYLQNLGQGPELLIRYENEEAVDDSQLPKDRFSAERLKGVDSTLKIQPAELGDSAVYLCASSLEASGGNNEQFFGPGTRLTVL.

This chain connects TRBV19 to TRBJ1-5; D is unresolved. The germline V gene encodes CDR1 LNHDA and CDR2 SQIVND (reference sequence). The V end was cut by 3 bases, the J end by 4 bases, with 16 bases between. The CDR3 loop spans 16 amino acids. The chain's CDR3 is CASSIFEAVGNQPQHF. In DNA form, the CDR3 reads TGTGCCAGTAGTATCTTTGAGGCAGTCGGTAATCAGCCCCAGCATTTT.